The 3 T cell receptor beta chains given below trace back to one sample, sequenced in a study of blood T cell repertoires in COVID-19 (dated by TCRdb to 2018 to 2021). The method was the immunoSEQ multiplex PCR assay. What TCRdb holds here is the immuneACCESS table cut down to in-frame rearrangements. Part of the clones is not present; checked against another copy, under half of the missing clones reflect an unresolved V gene, and the others are unexplained. Counted in this sample were about 190,000 clones; about 88% of them appeared once. The ten largest clones capture 14% of the sample. Sequencing was performed on peripheral blood. Receptors originate from a man aged 30 to 45 with active or convalescent COVID-19.

The rearrangement links TRBV13 to TRBJ1-6; D not resolved. The CDR3 runs to 18 residues. Trimming took off 0 bases at V and 0 bases at J, with 12 bases between the two ends. The V gene's germline CDR1 is PRHDT and CDR2 FYEKMQ (reference sequence). The CDR3 loop is CASSLGLSQASYNSPLHF. The CDR3 DNA reads as TGTGCCAGCAGCTTAGGCCTAAGCCAGGCCTCCTATAATTCACCCCTCCACTTT. Full variable domain (remainder filled in from reference TRBV13 and TRBJ1-6): AAGVIQSPRHLIKEKRETATLKCYPIPRHDTVYWYQQGPGQDPQFLISFYEKMQSDKGSIPDRFSAQQFSDYHSELNMSSLELGDSALYFCASSLGLSQASYNSPLHFGNGTRLTVT.

The chain carries TRBV6-5 and TRBJ1-1, with D possibly TRBD1 on 6 matching bases. The V end lost 6 bases, the J end lost 4 bases, and 18 bases lay between the germline ends. The CDR3 is made up of 15 amino acids. Germline CDR1 and CDR2: MNHEY and SVGAGI. CDR3 loop: CASRGQGGGGTEAFF. In DNA form, the CDR3 reads TGTGCCAGCAGGGGCCAGGGAGGGGGAGGCACTGAAGCTTTCTTT.

The sample holds one count of this clone. V and J are TRBV5-1 and TRBJ1-1; D gene uncertain. The CDR3 spans 14 residues. The V end was cut by 1 base, the J end by 1 base, with 8 bases between. Germline CDR1 and CDR2: SGHRS and YFSETQ. The CDR3 nucleotides read TGCGCCAGCAGCTTGAGAGGCACGAACACTGAAGCTTTCTTT. Protein sequence: CASSLRGTNTEAFF.